This TCR beta chain was observed in a study of T cells in Graves' hyperthyroidism and ophthalmopathy. Whole-study results and caveats: Before onset, by a median of approximately 6.2 months, the model predicted ophthalmopathy. Most expanded thyroid clonotypes above 0.001 also appeared in blood.

Ten or more counts support this clonotype. Its antigen is unidentified. CDR3 length: 13 residues. CDR1 and CDR2 (germline): MDHEN, SYDVKM. V dropped 1 base and J dropped 5 bases, with 5 bases sitting between them. Using RNA transcripts as the source, TCR beta CDR3 regions were amplified. TCR CDR3 underwent first-round RT-PCR with the HTBI primer set. TCRdb reprocessed the multiplex PCR reads with MiXCR, giving one entry per CDR3 protein. Of 280,000 or so distinct CDR3 sequences listed, less than 30% were seen once; the top ten hold about a quarter. For the diagnoses, clinical symptoms, serum thyroxine and TRAb, thyroid ultrasound and orbital computed tomography were used. About 10 ml of fresh peripheral blood supplied the PBMCs.

This receptor was taken from a man aged 40-55 years with Graves' hyperthyroidism that later progressed to Graves' ophthalmopathy. The V call is TRBV28, the J call TRBJ2-2; D gene ambiguous. Sequenced input: blood. This chain's CDR3 is CASSLSQTGELFF. Written as DNA, the CDR3 is TGTGCCAGCAGTTTATCACAGACCGGGGAGCTGTTTTTT.